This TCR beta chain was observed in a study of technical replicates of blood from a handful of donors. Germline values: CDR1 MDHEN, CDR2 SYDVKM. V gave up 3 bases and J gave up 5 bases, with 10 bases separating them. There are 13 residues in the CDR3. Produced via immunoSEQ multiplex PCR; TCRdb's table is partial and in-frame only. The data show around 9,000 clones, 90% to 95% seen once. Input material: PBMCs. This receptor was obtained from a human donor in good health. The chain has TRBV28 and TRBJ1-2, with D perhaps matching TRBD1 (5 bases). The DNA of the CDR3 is TGTGCCAGCAGTTTGTGGGGGGGGTATGGCTACACCTTC. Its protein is CASSLWGGYGYTF.